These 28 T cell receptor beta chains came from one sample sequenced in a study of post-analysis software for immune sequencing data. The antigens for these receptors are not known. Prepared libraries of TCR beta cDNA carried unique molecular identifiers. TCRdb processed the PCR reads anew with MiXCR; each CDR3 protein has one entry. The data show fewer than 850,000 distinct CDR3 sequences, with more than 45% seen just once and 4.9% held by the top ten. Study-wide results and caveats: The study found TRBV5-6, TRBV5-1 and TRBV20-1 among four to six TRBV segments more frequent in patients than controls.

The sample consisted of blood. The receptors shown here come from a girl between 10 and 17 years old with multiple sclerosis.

In DNA, the CDR3 is TGTGCCAGCAGCCCAACCTTCGACAGATACACTGAAGCTTTCTTT. Amino acid sequence: CASSPTFDRYTEAFF. J is TRBJ1-1 and V is TRBV6-5; tentatively, D is TRBD1 (5 bases). The CDR3 length is 15 residues. V was trimmed by 6 bases and J by 3 bases, leaving 17 bases between them. Germline V gene data show CDR1 as MNHEY and CDR2 as SVGAGI.

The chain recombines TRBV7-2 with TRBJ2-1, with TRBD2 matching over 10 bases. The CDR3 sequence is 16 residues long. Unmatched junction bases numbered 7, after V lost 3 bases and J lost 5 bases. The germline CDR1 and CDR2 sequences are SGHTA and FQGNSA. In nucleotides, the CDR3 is TGTGCCAGCAGCTTTCCTCGGACTAGCGGTAACAATGAGCAGTTCTTC. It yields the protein CASSFPRTSGNNEQFF.

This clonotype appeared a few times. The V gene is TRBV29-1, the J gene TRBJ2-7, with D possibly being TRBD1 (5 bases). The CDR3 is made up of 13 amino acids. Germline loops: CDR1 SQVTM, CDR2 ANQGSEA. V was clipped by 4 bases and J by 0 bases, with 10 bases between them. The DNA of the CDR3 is TGCAGCGTTGGGACACCCGACTCCTACGAGCAGTACTTC. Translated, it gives CSVGTPDSYEQYF.

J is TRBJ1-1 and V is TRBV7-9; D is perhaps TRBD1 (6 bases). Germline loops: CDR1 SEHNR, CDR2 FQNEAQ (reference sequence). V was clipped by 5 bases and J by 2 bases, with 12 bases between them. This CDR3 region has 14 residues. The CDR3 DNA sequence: TGTGCCAGCAGCCCACAGGGCTACAACACTGAAGCTTTCTTT. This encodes CASSPQGYNTEAFF.

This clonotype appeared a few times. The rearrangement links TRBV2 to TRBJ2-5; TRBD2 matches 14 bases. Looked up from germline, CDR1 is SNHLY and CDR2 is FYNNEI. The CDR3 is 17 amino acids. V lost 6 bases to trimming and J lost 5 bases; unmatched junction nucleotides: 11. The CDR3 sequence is CASRAGLAGERGETQYF. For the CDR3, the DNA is TGTGCCAGCAGGGCGGGACTAGCGGGAGAGAGAGGGGAGACCCAGTACTTC.

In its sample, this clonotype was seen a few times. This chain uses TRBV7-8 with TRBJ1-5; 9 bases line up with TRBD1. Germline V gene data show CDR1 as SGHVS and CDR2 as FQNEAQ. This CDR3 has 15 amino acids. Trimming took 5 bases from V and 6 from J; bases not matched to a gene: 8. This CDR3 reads CASSPPGQGGQPQHF. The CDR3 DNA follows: TGTGCCAGCAGCCCACCGGGACAGGGCGGTCAGCCCCAGCATTTT.

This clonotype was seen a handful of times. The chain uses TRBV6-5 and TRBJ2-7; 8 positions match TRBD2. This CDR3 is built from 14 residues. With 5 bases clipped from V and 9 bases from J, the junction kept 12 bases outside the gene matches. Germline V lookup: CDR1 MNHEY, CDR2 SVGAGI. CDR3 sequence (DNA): TGTGCCAGCAGTCCGGGACTAGATTCGCCGAGGCAGTACTTC. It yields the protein CASSPGLDSPRQYF.

Written as DNA, the CDR3 is TGTGCCAGCTATACCACAGGTCCGATGGGTGGCTACACCTTC. Its translation: CASYTTGPMGGYTF. The chain carries TRBV6-1 and TRBJ1-2, with a possible D match to TRBD1 (5 bases). V was pared by 8 bases and J by 7 bases, with 20 bases between. CDR1 and CDR2 (germline): MNHNS, SASEGT. The CDR3 runs to 14 residues.

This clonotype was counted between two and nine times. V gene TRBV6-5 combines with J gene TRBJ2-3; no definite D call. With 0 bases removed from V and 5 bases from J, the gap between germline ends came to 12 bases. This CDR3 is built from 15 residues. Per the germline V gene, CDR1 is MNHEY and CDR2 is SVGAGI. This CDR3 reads CASSYSAGRGDTQYF. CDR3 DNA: TGTGCCAGCAGTTACTCGGCAGGCAGAGGAGATACGCAGTATTTT.

This CDR3 reads CATSRDRGAGGQQFF. In nucleotides, the CDR3 is TGTGCCACCAGCAGAGATAGAGGGGCGGGCGGGCAGCAGTTCTTC. V is TRBV15 and J is TRBJ2-1; either TRBD1 or TRBD2 may supply D (5 bases each). The CDR3 sequence is 15 residues long. The germline gives CDR1 LNHNV, CDR2 YYDKDF (reference sequence). V lost 0 bases to trimming and J lost 11 bases, with 17 bases between them.

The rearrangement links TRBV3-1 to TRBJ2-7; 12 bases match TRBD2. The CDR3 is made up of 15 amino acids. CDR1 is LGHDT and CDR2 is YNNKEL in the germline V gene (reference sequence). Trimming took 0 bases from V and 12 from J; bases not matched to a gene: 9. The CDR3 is CASSQDRLAGGERYF. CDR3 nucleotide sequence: TGTGCCAGCAGCCAAGATCGGCTAGCGGGAGGGGAACGGTACTTC.

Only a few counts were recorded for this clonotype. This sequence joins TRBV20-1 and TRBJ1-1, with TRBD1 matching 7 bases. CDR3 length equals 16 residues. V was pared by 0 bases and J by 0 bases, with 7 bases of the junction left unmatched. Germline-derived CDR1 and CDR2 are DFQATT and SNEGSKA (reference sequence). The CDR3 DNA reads TGCAGTGCTAGAGACCCGGGACAGCCCATGAACACTGAAGCTTTCTTT. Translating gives CSARDPGQPMNTEAFF.

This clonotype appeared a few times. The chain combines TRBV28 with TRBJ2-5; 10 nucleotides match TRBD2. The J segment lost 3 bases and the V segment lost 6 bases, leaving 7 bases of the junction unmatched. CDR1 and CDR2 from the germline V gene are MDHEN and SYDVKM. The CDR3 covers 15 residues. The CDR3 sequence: CASSSQAGGKETQYF. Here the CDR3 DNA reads TGTGCCAGCAGCTCCCAAGCGGGAGGGAAAGAGACCCAGTACTTC.

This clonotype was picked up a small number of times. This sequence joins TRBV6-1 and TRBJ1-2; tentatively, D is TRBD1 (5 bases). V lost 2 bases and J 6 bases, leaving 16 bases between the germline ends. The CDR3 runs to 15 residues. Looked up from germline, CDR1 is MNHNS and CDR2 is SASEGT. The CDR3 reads CASSERRIWGDGYTF. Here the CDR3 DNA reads TGTGCCAGCAGTGAACGAAGGATTTGGGGCGATGGCTACACCTTC.

CDR3 residues: CASGEGEGAKNIQYF. In nucleotides, the CDR3 is TGTGCCAGCGGGGAGGGAGAAGGGGCCAAAAACATTCAGTACTTC. The chain links TRBV12-3 or TRBV12-4 to TRBJ2-4; 7 positions match TRBD2. This CDR3 spans 15 amino acids. After removal of 8 bases from V and 1 base from J, the junction contained 8 bases not matched to a gene.

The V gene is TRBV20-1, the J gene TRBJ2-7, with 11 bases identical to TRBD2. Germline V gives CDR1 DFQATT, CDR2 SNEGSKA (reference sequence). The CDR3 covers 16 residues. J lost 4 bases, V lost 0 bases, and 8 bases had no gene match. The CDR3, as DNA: TGCAGTGCTAGAGATATTCGACTAGCGGGGACGTACGAGCAGTACTTC. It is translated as CSARDIRLAGTYEQYF.

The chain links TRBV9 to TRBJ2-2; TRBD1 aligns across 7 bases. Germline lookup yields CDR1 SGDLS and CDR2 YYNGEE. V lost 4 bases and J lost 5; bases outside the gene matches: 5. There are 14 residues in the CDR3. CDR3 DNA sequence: TGTGCCAGCAGCCCTCGGGACAGAACCGGGGAGCTGTTTTTT. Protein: CASSPRDRTGELFF. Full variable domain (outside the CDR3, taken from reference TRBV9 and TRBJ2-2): DSGVTQTPKHLITATGQRVTLRCSPRSGDLSVYWYQQSLDQGLQFLIQYYNGEERAKGNILERFSAQQFPDLHSELNLSSLELGDSALYFCASSPRDRTGELFFGEGSRLTVL.

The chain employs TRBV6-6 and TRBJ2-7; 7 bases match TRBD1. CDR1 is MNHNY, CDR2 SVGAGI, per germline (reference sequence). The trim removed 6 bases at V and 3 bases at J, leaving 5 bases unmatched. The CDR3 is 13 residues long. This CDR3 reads CASRWDSLYEQYF. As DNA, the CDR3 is TGTGCCAGCAGGTGGGACAGCCTCTACGAGCAGTACTTC.

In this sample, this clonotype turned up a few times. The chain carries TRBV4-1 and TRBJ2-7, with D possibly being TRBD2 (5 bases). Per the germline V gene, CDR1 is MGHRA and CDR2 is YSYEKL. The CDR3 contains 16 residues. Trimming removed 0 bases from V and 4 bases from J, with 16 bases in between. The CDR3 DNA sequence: TGCGCCAGCAGCCAAGATCTCGAGCCCAGGAGGTACGAGCAGTACTTC. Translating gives CASSQDLEPRRYEQYF.

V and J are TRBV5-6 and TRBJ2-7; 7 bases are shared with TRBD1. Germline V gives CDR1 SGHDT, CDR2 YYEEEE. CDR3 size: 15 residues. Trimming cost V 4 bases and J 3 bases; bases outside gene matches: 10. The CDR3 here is CASSPEWDRDYEQYF. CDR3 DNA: TGTGCCAGCAGCCCCGAGTGGGACAGAGACTACGAGCAGTACTTC. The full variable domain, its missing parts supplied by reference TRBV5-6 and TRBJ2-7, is DAGVTQSPTHLIKTRGQQVTLRCSPKSGHDTVSWYQQALGQGPQFIFQYYEEEERQRGNFPDRFSGHQFPNYSSELNVNALLLGDSALYLCASSPEWDRDYEQYFGPGTRLTVT.

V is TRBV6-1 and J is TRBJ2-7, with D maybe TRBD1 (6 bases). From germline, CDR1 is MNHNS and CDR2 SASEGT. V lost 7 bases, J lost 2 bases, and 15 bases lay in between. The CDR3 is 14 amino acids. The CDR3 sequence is CASTARGLTYEQYF. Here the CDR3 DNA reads TGTGCCAGCACTGCCAGGGGCTTGACCTACGAGCAGTACTTC.

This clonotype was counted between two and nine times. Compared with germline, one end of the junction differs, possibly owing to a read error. In nucleotides, the CDR3 is TGTGCCAGCAGCTATACTAGCGGGAGCTCCTACAGTGAGCAGTTCTTC. Translated, it gives CASSYTSGSSYSEQFF. The V call is TRBV7-9, the J call TRBJ2-1, with TRBD2 matching over 11 bases. The CDR3 totals 16 residues. Germline CDR1 SEHNR, CDR2 FQNEAQ (reference sequence).

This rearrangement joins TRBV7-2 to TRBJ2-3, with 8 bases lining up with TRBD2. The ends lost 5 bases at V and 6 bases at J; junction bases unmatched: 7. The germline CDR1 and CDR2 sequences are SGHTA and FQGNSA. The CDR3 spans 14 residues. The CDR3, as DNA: TGTGCCAGCAGCCCAGGACTAGCATGGGATACGCAGTATTTT. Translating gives CASSPGLAWDTQYF. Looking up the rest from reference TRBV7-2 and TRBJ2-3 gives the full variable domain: GAGVSQSPSNKVTEKGKDVELRCDPISGHTALYWYRQSLGQGLEFLIYFQGNSAPDKSGLPSDRFSAERTGGSVSTLTIQRTQQEDSAVYLCASSPGLAWDTQYFGPGTRLTVL.

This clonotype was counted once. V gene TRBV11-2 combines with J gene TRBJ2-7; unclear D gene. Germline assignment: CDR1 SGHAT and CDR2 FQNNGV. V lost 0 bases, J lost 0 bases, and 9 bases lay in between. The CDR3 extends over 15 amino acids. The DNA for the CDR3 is TGTGCCAGCAGCTTAGAATTTGCAGACTCCTACGAGCAGTACTTC. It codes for CASSLEFADSYEQYF.

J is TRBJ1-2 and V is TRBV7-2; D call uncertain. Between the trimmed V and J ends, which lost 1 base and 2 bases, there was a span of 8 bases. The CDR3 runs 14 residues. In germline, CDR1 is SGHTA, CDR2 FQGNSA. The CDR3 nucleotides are TGTGCCAGCAGCTTAGATAGTCTGAACTATGGCTACACCTTC. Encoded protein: CASSLDSLNYGYTF.

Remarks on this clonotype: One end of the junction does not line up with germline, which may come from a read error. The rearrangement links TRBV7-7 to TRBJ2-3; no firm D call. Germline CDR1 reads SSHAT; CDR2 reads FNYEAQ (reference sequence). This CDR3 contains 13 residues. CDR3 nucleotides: TGTGCTAGCAGCTCCCGGGCCACAGATACGCAGTATTTT. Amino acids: CASSSRATDTQYF.

The CDR3 region is CASSLIGASEEEQFF. The CDR3 nucleotides read TGTGCCAGCAGCTTAATTGGGGCCTCAGAGGAAGAGCAGTTCTTC. The chain recombines TRBV7-2 with TRBJ2-1, with D possibly TRBD1 on 5 matching bases. V lost 2 bases and J lost 10, with 18 bases in between. The germline CDR1 and CDR2 sequences are SGHTA and FQGNSA. This CDR3 comprises 15 residues. Combining the CDR3 with reference TRBV7-2 and TRBJ2-1 gives the whole variable domain GAGVSQSPSNKVTEKGKDVELRCDPISGHTALYWYRQSLGQGLEFLIYFQGNSAPDKSGLPSDRFSAERTGGSVSTLTIQRTQQEDSAVYLCASSLIGASEEEQFFGPGTRLTVL.

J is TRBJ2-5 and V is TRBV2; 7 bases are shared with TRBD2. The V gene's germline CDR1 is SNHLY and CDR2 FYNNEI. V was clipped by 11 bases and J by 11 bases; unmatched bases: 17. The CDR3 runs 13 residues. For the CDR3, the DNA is TGTGCCGCCCGGGGAGGGTCCCACAATGAGCAGTACTTC. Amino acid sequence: CAARGGSHNEQYF. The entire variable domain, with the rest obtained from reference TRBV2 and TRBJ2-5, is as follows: EPEVTQTPSHQVTQMGQEVILRCVPISNHLYFYWYRQILGQKVEFLVSFYNNEISEKSEIFDDQFSVERPDGSNFTLKIRSTKLEDSAMYFCAARGGSHNEQYFGPGTRLLVL.